Below are 3 T cell receptor beta chains sequenced from a single sample in a study of cytomegalovirus exposure and HLA in healthy donors. Both 60 Vbeta primers and 13 Jbeta primers went into the PCR. The assay was immunoSEQ multiplex PCR, and TCRdb's table has in-frame clones only and misses some. The profile shows about 59,000 clones, around 92% of them singletons. The sample comprised PBMCs. These TCRs come from a man aged 25 to 45 in good health and CMV-seropositive.

This chain links TRBV28 with TRBJ2-7; D might be TRBD2 (5 bases). Deletions cut 5 bases from V and 3 bases from J, with 14 bases between. The CDR3 length is 14 residues. Germline-derived CDR1 and CDR2 are MDHEN and SYDVKM. For the CDR3, the DNA is TGTGCCAGCAGTCCCCCGGCTAGCTTCTACGAGCAGTACTTC. It is translated as CASSPPASFYEQYF.

The CDR3 DNA reads as TGTGCCAGCAGCTTCGGACAGGCCAACACTGAAGCTTTCTTT. Its translation: CASSFGQANTEAFF. This chain connects TRBV5-5 to TRBJ1-1, with TRBD1 matching 7 bases. CDR1 is SGHKS and CDR2 is YYEKEE in the germline V gene (reference sequence). The CDR3 is made up of 14 amino acids. V gave up 2 bases and J gave up 2 bases; unmatched junction bases: 3.

The chain links TRBV27 to TRBJ2-7, with 8 positions matching TRBD1. Trimming removed 5 bases from V and 2 bases from J; junction bases left unmatched: 8. Per the germline V gene, CDR1 is MNHEY and CDR2 is SMNVEV (reference sequence). CDR3 length equals 15 residues. CDR3 bases: TGTGCCAGCAGTCCCGGGACAGGAGTCGCCTACGAGCAGTACTTC. Its protein product is CASSPGTGVAYEQYF.